Listed below are T cell receptor beta chains from one sample, sequenced in a study of cytomegalovirus exposure and HLA in healthy donors. Libraries were prepared by immunoSEQ multiplex PCR; TCRdb keeps only in-frame clonotypes and omits some of them. The data show about 130,000 clones, and the top ten clones hold approximately 2.6%. The specimen sequenced was PBMCs. The receptors originated from a man aged 25 to 40 in good health and CMV-seronegative. Each CDR3 is given with its conserved first and last residue. D genes are given only for firm matches.

v_call	j_call	d_call	cdr3_nt	cdr3_aa
TRBV28	TRBJ2-7	-	TGTGCCAGCAGGGGGCAGGGGAAATACGAGCAGTACTTC	CASRGQGKYEQYF
TRBV27	TRBJ2-3	-	TGTGCCAGCAGACCCTCAGTCGGGGCAGATACGCAGTATTTT	CASRPSVGADTQYF
TRBV4-2	TRBJ2-1	TRBD2	TGTGCCAGCAGCCTAGCGGGTGCCTACAATGAGCAGTTCTTC	CASSLAGAYNEQFF
TRBV30	TRBJ2-2	TRBD2	TGTGCCTGGCTCTACTTAGCGGGAGGGTTTGCGGACGGGGAGCTGTTTTTT	CAWLYLAGGFADGELFF
TRBV5-4	TRBJ2-7	TRBD2	TGTGCCAGCAGCTTGGCAGGTTGGGGGAGGGCGGATGAGCAGTACTTC	CASSLAGWGRADEQYF
TRBV6-1	TRBJ1-6	-	TGTGCCAGCAGTGAAGCAAGGGGACTGGGGCCCCTCCACTTT	CASSEARGLGPLHF
TRBV5-6	TRBJ2-5	-	TGTGCCAGCTCGGCAGGGGTCGAAGAGACCCAGTACTTC	CASSAGVEETQYF
TRBV9	TRBJ1-2	-	TGTGCCAGCCAAGGGAGTTTTAGTTCTGGCTACACCTTC	CASQGSFSSGYTF
TRBV9	TRBJ2-1	TRBD2	TGTGCCAGCAGCGCCCTTGGGACTAGCCCCGGCAATGAGCAGTTCTTC	CASSALGTSPGNEQFF
TRBV14	TRBJ2-3	TRBD2	TGTGCCAGCAGCGTGGGGGGCGGGACTAGCATTCCGGAGCATACGCAGTATTTT	CASSVGGGTSIPEHTQYF
TRBV7-8	TRBJ2-3	-	TGTGCCAGCAGCTCCAACCCCACCCGGGGGGATACGCAGTATTTT	CASSSNPTRGDTQYF
TRBV7-9	TRBJ2-1	TRBD2	TGTGCCAGCAGCGAATGGGGCGGGAGGGAAGGAAGTGAGCAGTTCTTC	CASSEWGGREGSEQFF
TRBV6-1	TRBJ2-5	-	TGTGCCAGCAGTGAATCCGGGGAAGAGACCCAGTACTTC	CASSESGEETQYF
TRBV2	TRBJ2-5	-	TGTGCCAGCAGTGACACTAAAGGCCAGGGTTTCCAAGAGACCCAGTACTTC	CASSDTKGQGFQETQYF
TRBV5-1	TRBJ1-4	TRBD1	TGCGCCAGCAGCTTGAGGGGACAGGGGTTCCCTAATGAAAAACTGTTTTTT	CASSLRGQGFPNEKLFF
TRBV6-1	TRBJ2-7	TRBD2	TGTGCCAGCAGTGCCCAAGGGACTAGCGGTTCCTACGAGCAGTACTTC	CASSAQGTSGSYEQYF
TRBV21-1	TRBJ2-7	-	TGTGCCAAGGAAGCGGGGGATTCCTACGAGCAGTACTTC	CAKEAGDSYEQYF
TRBV5-6	TRBJ1-6	-	TGTGCCAGCAGCTTCTCAGACTATAATTCACCCCTCCACTTT	CASSFSDYNSPLHF
TRBV10-3	TRBJ2-5	-	TGTGCCATCAGAGGACAGAGCCAAGAGACCCAGTACTTC	CAIRGQSQETQYF
TRBV6-5	TRBJ1-6	TRBD1	TGTGCCAGCGGCCGGGACAGGGCGAATTCACCCCTCCACTTT	CASGRDRANSPLHF
TRBV6-5	TRBJ2-7	-	TGTGCCAGCAGATACCTAACCGGGACTCCCCTCGGCGAGCAGTACTTC	CASRYLTGTPLGEQYF
TRBV7-9	TRBJ1-5	TRBD1	TGTGCCAGCAGCTTAGATTGGAGCGACAGGGGGCATGCGCCCCAGCATTTT	CASSLDWSDRGHAPQHF
TRBV2	TRBJ2-1	TRBD2	TGTGCCAGCAGTGGGGGTCTAGCGGCAACCTACAATGAGCAGTTCTTC	CASSGGLAATYNEQFF
TRBV9	TRBJ2-2	-	TGTGCCAGCAGCCCCTGGCCTGTCCCCGGGGAGCTGTTTTTT	CASSPWPVPGELFF
TRBV18	TRBJ2-1	TRBD2	TGTGCCAGCTCACCTAACCGGGACTATTACAATGAGCAGTTCTTC	CASSPNRDYYNEQFF
TRBV9	TRBJ2-3	TRBD2	TGTGCCAGCAGCGTAGATGGCGGGAGAGATACGCAGTATTTT	CASSVDGGRDTQYF
TRBV11-1	TRBJ2-7	TRBD2	TGTGCCAGCACCCCAGAGTTCGGAGCGGGGGCCTACGAGCAGTACTTC	CASTPEFGAGAYEQYF
TRBV21-1	TRBJ2-7	-	TGTGCCAGCAGCAAGGGGACAGGGAGCCGGCCGGGCTACGAGCAGTACTTC	CASSKGTGSRPGYEQYF
TRBV15	TRBJ1-2	-	TGTGCCACCAGCAGAGATCGCCCGGACAAGAATGGCTACACCTTC	CATSRDRPDKNGYTF
TRBV7-3	TRBJ2-1	-	TGTGCCAGCAGCTTTACCCGGGGTGAGCAGTTCTTC	CASSFTRGEQFF
TRBV9	TRBJ1-1	-	TGTGCCAGCAGCGTAGTACCGGGAGTAAGGGACCTGAACACTGAAGCTTTCTTT	CASSVVPGVRDLNTEAFF
TRBV7-2	TRBJ2-7	-	TGTGCCAGCAGCGATGACTTGATTCGGTCCTACGAGCAGTACTTC	CASSDDLIRSYEQYF
TRBV6-6	TRBJ2-3	TRBD2	TGTGCCAGCAGTACCGGACTAGCGGGAGAGTATTTT	CASSTGLAGEYF
TRBV6-5	TRBJ2-7	TRBD1	TGTGCCAGCAGTTACTGGGACAGGGGGCTTCGGGAGCAGTACTTC	CASSYWDRGLREQYF
TRBV6-1	TRBJ2-2	TRBD1	TGTGCCACCAGCCAGGGGGCTGGCGGGGAGCTGTTTTTT	CATSQGAGGELFF
TRBV23-1	TRBJ2-7	TRBD1	TGCGCCAGCAGTCAAGGGAGGGACAGGGGAACCGAGCAGTACTTC	CASSQGRDRGTEQYF
TRBV30	TRBJ1-4	-	TGTGCCTGGAGTGTCATGGCGGCAACTAATGAAAAACTGTTTTTT	CAWSVMAATNEKLFF
TRBV19	TRBJ2-3	TRBD2	TGTGCCAGCAGTTTGCTAGCGGGGAGCACAGATACGCAGTATTTT	CASSLLAGSTDTQYF
TRBV5-1	TRBJ2-5	-	TGCGCCAGCAGCCTTCAGGGAAATCTCCAGGAGACCCAGTACTTC	CASSLQGNLQETQYF
TRBV9	TRBJ2-7	-	TGTGCCAGCAGCGTAGCTGGCGAGGGGGGGATCGACGAGCAGTACTTC	CASSVAGEGGIDEQYF
TRBV2	TRBJ2-1	-	TGTGCCAGCGCCAGAAGTTCCGCTAGTCCTAATGAGCAGTTCTTC	CASARSSASPNEQFF
TRBV11-2	TRBJ1-2	-	TGTGCCAGCACCGGACTTGGGGGGAAAGCTACTAACTATGGCTACACCTTC	CASTGLGGKATNYGYTF
TRBV15	TRBJ1-1	-	TGTGCCACCAGCAGAGATGCGGGGTACGGAGAAGAAGCTTTCTTT	CATSRDAGYGEEAFF
TRBV18	TRBJ2-3	-	TGTGCCAGCTCACGAGTCCGCGATACGCAGTATTTT	CASSRVRDTQYF
TRBV19	TRBJ1-1	-	TGTGCCAGTAGTATCCAGGACAGCATGAACACTGAAGCTTTCTTT	CASSIQDSMNTEAFF
TRBV30	TRBJ2-1	TRBD1	TGTGCCTGGAGTTTAACAGGGGGCGAGGATGAGCAGTTCTTC	CAWSLTGGEDEQFF
TRBV5-1	TRBJ1-4	-	TGCGCCAGCAGCTTGGCGGCAACTAATGAAAAACTGTTTTTT	CASSLAATNEKLFF
TRBV2	TRBJ2-2	TRBD2	TGTGCCAGCAAGGGCGGGAGGACCGGGGAGCTGTTTTTT	CASKGGRTGELFF
TRBV7-8	TRBJ2-3	TRBD2	TGTGCCAGCAGCTCATTCAGGAGCGGGAGGGCCGCAGATACGCAGTATTTT	CASSSFRSGRAADTQYF